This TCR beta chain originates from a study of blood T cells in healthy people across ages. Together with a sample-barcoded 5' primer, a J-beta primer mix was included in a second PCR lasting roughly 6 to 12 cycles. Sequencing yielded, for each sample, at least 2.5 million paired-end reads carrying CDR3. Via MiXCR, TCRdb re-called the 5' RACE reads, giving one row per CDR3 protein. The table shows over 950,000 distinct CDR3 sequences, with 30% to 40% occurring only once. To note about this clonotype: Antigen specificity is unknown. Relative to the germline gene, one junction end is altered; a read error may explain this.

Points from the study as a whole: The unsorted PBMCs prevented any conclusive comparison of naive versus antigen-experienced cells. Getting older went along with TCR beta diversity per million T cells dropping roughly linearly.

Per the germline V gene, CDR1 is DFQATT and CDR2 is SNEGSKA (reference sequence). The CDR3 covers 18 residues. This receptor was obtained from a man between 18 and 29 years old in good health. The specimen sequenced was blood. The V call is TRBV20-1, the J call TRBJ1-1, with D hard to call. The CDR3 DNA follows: TGCAGTGCTAGAGATTTTGGGAGAGTGGGCGAAATGAACGCTGAAGCTTTCTTT. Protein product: CSARDFGRVGEMNAEAFF.